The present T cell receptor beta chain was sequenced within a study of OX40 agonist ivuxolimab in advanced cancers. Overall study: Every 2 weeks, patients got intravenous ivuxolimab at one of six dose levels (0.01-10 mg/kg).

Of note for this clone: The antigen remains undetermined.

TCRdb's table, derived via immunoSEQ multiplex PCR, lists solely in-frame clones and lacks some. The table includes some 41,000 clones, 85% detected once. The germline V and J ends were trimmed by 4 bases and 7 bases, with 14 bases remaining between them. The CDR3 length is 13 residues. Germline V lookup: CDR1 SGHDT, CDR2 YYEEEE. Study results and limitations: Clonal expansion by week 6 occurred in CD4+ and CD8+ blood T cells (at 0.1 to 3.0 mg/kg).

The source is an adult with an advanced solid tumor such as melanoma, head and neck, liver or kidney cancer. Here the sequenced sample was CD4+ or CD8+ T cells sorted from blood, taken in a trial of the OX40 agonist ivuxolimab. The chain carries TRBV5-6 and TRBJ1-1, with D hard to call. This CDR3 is CASSPTEGNEAFF. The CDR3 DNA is TGTGCCAGCAGCCCAACTGAGGGCAATGAAGCTTTCTTT.